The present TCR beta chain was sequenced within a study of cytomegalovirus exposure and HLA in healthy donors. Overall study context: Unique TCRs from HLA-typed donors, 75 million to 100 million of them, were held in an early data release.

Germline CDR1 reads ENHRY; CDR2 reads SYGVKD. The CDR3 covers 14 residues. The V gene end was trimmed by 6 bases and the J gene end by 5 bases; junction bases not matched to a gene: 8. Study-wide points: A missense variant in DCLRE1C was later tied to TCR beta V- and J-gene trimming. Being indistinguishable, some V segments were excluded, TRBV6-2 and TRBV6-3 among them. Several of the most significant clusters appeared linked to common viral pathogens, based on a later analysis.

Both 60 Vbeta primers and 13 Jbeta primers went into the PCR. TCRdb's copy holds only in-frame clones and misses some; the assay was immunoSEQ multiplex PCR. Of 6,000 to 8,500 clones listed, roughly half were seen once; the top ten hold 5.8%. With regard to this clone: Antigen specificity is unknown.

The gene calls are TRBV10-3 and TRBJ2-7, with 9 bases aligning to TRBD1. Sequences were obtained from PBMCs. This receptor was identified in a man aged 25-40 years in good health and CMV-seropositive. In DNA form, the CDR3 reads TGTGCCATCAGATCCGGGACAGGGATCCACGAGCAGTACTTC. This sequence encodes CAIRSGTGIHEQYF.